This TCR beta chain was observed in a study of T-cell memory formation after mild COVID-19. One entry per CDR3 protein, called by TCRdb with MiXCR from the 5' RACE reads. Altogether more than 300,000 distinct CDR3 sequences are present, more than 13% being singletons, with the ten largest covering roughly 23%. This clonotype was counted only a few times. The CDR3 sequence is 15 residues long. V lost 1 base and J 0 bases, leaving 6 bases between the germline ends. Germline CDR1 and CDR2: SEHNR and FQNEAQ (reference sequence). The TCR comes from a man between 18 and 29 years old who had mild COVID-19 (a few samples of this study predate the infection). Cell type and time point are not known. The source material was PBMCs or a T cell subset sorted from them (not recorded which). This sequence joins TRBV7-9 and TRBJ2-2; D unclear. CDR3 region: CASSLGSTNTGELFF. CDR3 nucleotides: TGTGCCAGCAGCTTAGGATCCACGAACACCGGGGAGCTGTTTTTT.